This is a list of T cell receptor beta chains from one sample in a study of blood T cell repertoires in COVID-19. Using immunoSEQ multiplex PCR, the repertoire was profiled, and TCRdb retains in-frame clones only, with some absent. The sample lists fewer than 350,000 clones; 70% to 90% were seen once. Sequenced sample: PBMCs or T cells enriched from blood (not recorded which). Every receptor here comes from a woman aged 55 to 70 in a cohort exposed to, infected with or recovered from COVID-19 (not recorded which). The CDR3 runs from the conserved cysteine through the conserved F or W. Fields, in order: D gene, V gene, clone size, J gene, CDR3 DNA, CDR3 protein. A D gene is named only where the DNA matches it firmly. Size is stated for part of the rows, as once, few or many counts, or as a class when the clone is expanded.

>TRBD1|TRBV30|-|TRBJ1-6
TGTGCCTGGAACTCCGGGACAGCTAATTCACCCCTCCACTTT
CAWNSGTANSPLHF
>TRBD2|TRBV14|once|TRBJ2-7
TGTGCCAGCAGCCAAAGGGGCACTAGCGGGAGGGAAATCTACGAGCAGTACTTC
CASSQRGTSGREIYEQYF
>TRBD2|TRBV7-2|-|TRBJ2-3
TGTGCCAGCAGCTTAAACGCGGGAGGGACAGATACGCAGTATTTT
CASSLNAGGTDTQYF
>-|TRBV3-1/TRBV3-2|-|TRBJ2-3
TGTGCCAGCAGCCAAGCAAGGGGTTGGACGCAGTATTTT
CASSQARGWTQYF
>-|TRBV5-6|-|TRBJ1-2
TGTGCCAGCAGCTTGGGGCAGGGCGGCTATGGCTACACCTTC
CASSLGQGGYGYTF
>-|TRBV6-4|-|TRBJ1-1
TGTGCCAGCAGTTCGGGGGAGGGCACTGAAGCTTTCTTT
CASSSGEGTEAFF
>-|TRBV9|-|TRBJ2-7
TGTGCCAGCAGCTTCGCCGACAGCTCCTACGAGCAGTACTTC
CASSFADSSYEQYF
>-|TRBV6-6|once|TRBJ1-5
TGTGCCAGCACTCTCGCGGGGGTTAGCAATCAGCCCCAGCATTTT
CASTLAGVSNQPQHF
>TRBD1|TRBV7-2|-|TRBJ2-1
TGTGCCAGCAGCACCCCGGCCGGGACAGGGTCCTCCTACAATGAGCAGTTCTTC
CASSTPAGTGSSYNEQFF
>-|TRBV5-1|-|TRBJ2-1
TGCGCCAGCAGCTTGGGCGCGCCCCTCGCCAGGGAGCAGTTCTTC
CASSLGAPLAREQFF
>TRBD1|TRBV18|-|TRBJ2-5
TGTGCCAGCTCACCGGGACAGGGGGCTGCGCTAGTCCAAGAGACCCAGTACTTC
CASSPGQGAALVQETQYF
>TRBD1|TRBV19|-|TRBJ2-7
TGTGCCAGTACCACGTGGGGGACAGGTGGACCCTACGAGCAGTACTTC
CASTTWGTGGPYEQYF
>TRBD1|TRBV28|-|TRBJ1-5
TGTGCCAGCAGCACAGGGGGCGGAGGGAATCAGCCCCAGCATTTT
CASSTGGGGNQPQHF
>-|TRBV2|-|TRBJ1-1
TGTGCCAGCAGCGGACTTTATGCCACTGAAGCTTTCTTT
CASSGLYATEAFF
>-|TRBV6-5|-|TRBJ2-3
TGTGCCAGCAGGAGAACAGATACGCAGTATTTT
CASRRTDTQYF
>TRBD2|TRBV28|once|TRBJ2-1
TGTGCCAGCAGTCCTGGACTAGAATACCGCAATGAGCAGTTCTTC
CASSPGLEYRNEQFF
>-|TRBV9|-|TRBJ1-4
TGTGCCAGCAGCGCCCTGGGGGCCCCTAATGAAAAACTGTTTTTT
CASSALGAPNEKLFF
>-|TRBV7-9|-|TRBJ2-7
TGTGCCAGCAGTGCAGGAATTAAGCAGTACTTC
CASSAGIKQYF
>-|TRBV20-1|-|TRBJ2-7
TGCAGTGCTCCGACTCTGTTCGAGCAGTACTTC
CSAPTLFEQYF
>-|TRBV20-1|few|TRBJ2-1
TGCAGTGCCGATAGACAGCCTGAGCAGTTCTTC
CSADRQPEQFF
>TRBD2|TRBV28|-|TRBJ2-1
TGTGCCAGCAGTTTGGGACTAGCGGGCAATGAGCAGTTCTTC
CASSLGLAGNEQFF
>TRBD2|TRBV4-1|-|TRBJ2-3
TGCGCCAGCAGCCAAAGAGCTAGCGGGAGAAGGTTGGGTGGCACAGATACGCAGTATTTT
CASSQRASGRRLGGTDTQYF
>TRBD2|TRBV5-6|-|TRBJ2-2
TGTGCCAGCAGCTTGTCGGTTAGCGGGATCACCGGGGAGCTGTTTTTT
CASSLSVSGITGELFF
>TRBD2|TRBV9|-|TRBJ2-1
TGTGCCAGCAGCGAGCGGGAGTCCTACAATGAGCAGTTCTTC
CASSERESYNEQFF
>-|TRBV5-6|-|TRBJ2-7
TGTGCCAGCAGCAGCCAACTAGGTAACGAGCAGTACTTC
CASSSQLGNEQYF
>TRBD2|TRBV7-3|-|TRBJ2-3
TGTGCCAGCAGCTTAGCGCCCGCGGGAGGGAGCACAGATACGCAGTATTTT
CASSLAPAGGSTDTQYF
>TRBD1|TRBV6-1|-|TRBJ1-1
TGTGCCAGCAGTGGAGGACAGGGGAGGGAGGACACTGAAGCTTTCTTT
CASSGGQGREDTEAFF
>-|TRBV5-1|-|TRBJ2-3
TGCGCCAGCAGCTCTACGGGAGCTAGCACAGATACGCAGTATTTT
CASSSTGASTDTQYF
>-|TRBV30|-|TRBJ2-7
TGTGCCTGGAGTGTAAGTTTAGCCAACGAGCAGTACTTC
CAWSVSLANEQYF
>-|TRBV4-2|once|TRBJ2-5
TGTGCCAGCAGGGAGTCCGAGGGGACCCAGTACTTC
CASRESEGTQYF
>TRBD1|TRBV6-6|-|TRBJ1-6
TGTGCCAGCACCCAAGAGGACAGGAATAATTCACCCCTCCACTTT
CASTQEDRNNSPLHF
>-|TRBV12-3/TRBV12-4|-|TRBJ2-1
TGTGCCAGCACCCTCTCCTACAATGAGCAGTTCTTC
CASTLSYNEQFF
>-|TRBV5-6|-|TRBJ1-6
TGTGCCAGCAGCCCGAGAGCGAATTCACCCCTCCACTTT
CASSPRANSPLHF
>TRBD2|TRBV24-1|-|TRBJ2-1
TGTGCCACCAGTGATTTTATAGCGGGGGCCTACAATGAGCAGTTCTTC
CATSDFIAGAYNEQFF
>TRBD1|TRBV5-4|once|TRBJ1-2
TGTGCCAGCAGCTTGGCCGATAGGGGGCACTATGGCTACACCTTC
CASSLADRGHYGYTF
>-|TRBV9|once|TRBJ2-5
TGTGCCAGCAGCGTAGGGAGACTAATACAAGAGACCCAGTACTTC
CASSVGRLIQETQYF
>TRBD2|TRBV6-2/TRBV6-3|-|TRBJ2-7
TGTGCCAGCAGCTTAAGCGGGAGTAGCTCCTACGAGCAGTACTTC
CASSLSGSSSYEQYF
>-|TRBV28|few|TRBJ1-5
TGTGCCAGCAGTTTAGGCGGTAAACTCAATCAGCCCCAGCATTTT
CASSLGGKLNQPQHF
>-|TRBV25-1|-|TRBJ2-3
TGTGCCAGCAGTGAAAAAGCGGGCTGGCAGTATTTT
CASSEKAGWQYF
>-|TRBV5-1|-|TRBJ1-3
TGCGCCAGCAGCTTACAGAGCTCTGGAAACACCATATATTTT
CASSLQSSGNTIYF
>-|TRBV6-5|-|TRBJ2-7
TGTGCCAGCAGCTCCCCGGGGGGCCCTCGGCAGTACTTC
CASSSPGGPRQYF
>-|TRBV11-2|-|TRBJ2-2
TGTGCCAGCAGCTTACGAGAGGAAACCGGGGAGCTGTTTTTT
CASSLREETGELFF
>TRBD2|TRBV6-2/TRBV6-3|-|TRBJ2-1
TGTGCCAGCAGTTTCACGGGAGGCCCTCTCTACAATGAGCAGTTCTTC
CASSFTGGPLYNEQFF
>-|TRBV12-3/TRBV12-4|-|TRBJ1-5
TGTGCCAGCAGTTTAGCCGAGTTTCAGCCCCAGCATTTT
CASSLAEFQPQHF
>-|TRBV18|-|TRBJ2-1
TGTGCCAGCTCACCAGGGGACTTCAATGAGCAGTTCTTC
CASSPGDFNEQFF
>-|TRBV5-4|-|TRBJ2-5
TGTGCCAGCAGTCTGGGGGCAGGCCAAGAGACCCAGTACTTC
CASSLGAGQETQYF
>TRBD2|TRBV18|-|TRBJ2-1
TGTGCCAGCTCACCACCGGGACTAGCGGGAGGTAACTACAATGAGCAGTTCTTC
CASSPPGLAGGNYNEQFF
>-|TRBV6-5|-|TRBJ2-5
TGTGCCAGCAGTTACTCCGGGACTGGGGTGGGGGAGACCCAGTACTTC
CASSYSGTGVGETQYF
>TRBD2|TRBV28|-|TRBJ2-7
TGTGCCAGCAGTCCGGTTGGACTAGCCTACGAGCAGTACTTC
CASSPVGLAYEQYF
>TRBD2|TRBV7-2|-|TRBJ2-1
TGTGCCAGCAGCTTAGGGACTAGTATCTATGAGCAGTTCTTC
CASSLGTSIYEQFF
>-|TRBV4-2|-|TRBJ2-3
TGTGCCAGCAGCCAATACTCAGATACGCAGTATTTT
CASSQYSDTQYF
>TRBD2|TRBV28|-|TRBJ2-5
TGTGCCAGCAGTAGCACTAGCGGGAGCCGAGAGACCCAGTACTTC
CASSSTSGSRETQYF
>-|TRBV28|-|TRBJ2-6
TGTGCCAGCCGCAGGAGGTCCTCCTCTGGGGCCAACGTCCTGACTTTC
CASRRRSSSGANVLTF
>-|TRBV19|-|TRBJ2-7
TGTGCCAGTAGTATTGAGCGATCCTACGAGCAGTACTTC
CASSIERSYEQYF
>-|TRBV7-3|-|TRBJ2-1
TGTGCCAGCAGCTTACTTGCGGGCCTAAGCGATGAGCAGTTCTTC
CASSLLAGLSDEQFF
>-|TRBV11-2|few|TRBJ2-7
TGTGCCAGCAGCTTAGGGCCGGGAGTGGGGTACGAGCAGTACTTC
CASSLGPGVGYEQYF
>TRBD1|TRBV2|few|TRBJ2-7
TGTGCCAGCAGTGATCAGGGGGCCGTCGAGCAGTACTTC
CASSDQGAVEQYF